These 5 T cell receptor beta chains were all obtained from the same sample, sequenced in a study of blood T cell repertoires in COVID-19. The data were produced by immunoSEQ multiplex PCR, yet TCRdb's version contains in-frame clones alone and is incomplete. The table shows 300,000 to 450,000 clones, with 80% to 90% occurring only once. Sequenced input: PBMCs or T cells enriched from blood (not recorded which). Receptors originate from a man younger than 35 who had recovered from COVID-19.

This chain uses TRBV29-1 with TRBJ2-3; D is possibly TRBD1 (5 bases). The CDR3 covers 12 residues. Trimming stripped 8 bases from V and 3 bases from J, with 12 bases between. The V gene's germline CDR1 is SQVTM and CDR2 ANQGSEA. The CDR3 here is CSLSRTTDTQYF. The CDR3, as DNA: TGCAGCTTGAGCAGGACAACAGATACGCAGTATTTT.

Written as DNA, the CDR3 is TGTGCCAGCAGCCAAGATCCCGGGGTGGGCTACGAGCAGTACTTC. Translating gives CASSQDPGVGYEQYF. The chain links TRBV3-1 (or the pseudogene TRBV3-2) to TRBJ2-7; tentatively, D is TRBD2 (5 bases). Trimming took off 0 bases at V and 3 bases at J, with 12 bases between the two ends. Germline CDR1 and CDR2: LGHDT and YNNKEL (reference sequence). This CDR3 comprises 15 residues.

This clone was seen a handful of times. Here the CDR3 DNA reads TGCGCCAGCAGCCACCTGAGCGGGAGGGGGACCGGGGAGCTGTTTTTT. It is translated as CASSHLSGRGTGELFF. This chain uses TRBV4-3 with TRBJ2-2; 10 nucleotides line up with TRBD2. The J segment lost 5 bases and the V segment lost 3 bases, leaving 6 bases of the junction unmatched. The CDR3 has 16 residues. CDR1 LGHNA and CDR2 YSLEER come from the germline V gene.

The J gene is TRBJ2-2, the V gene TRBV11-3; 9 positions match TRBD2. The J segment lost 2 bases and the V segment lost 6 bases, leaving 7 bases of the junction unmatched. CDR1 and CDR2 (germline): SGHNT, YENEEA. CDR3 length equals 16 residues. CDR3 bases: TGTGCCAGCAGGGTATCCGGGACTAGCAACACCGGGGAGCTGTTTTTT. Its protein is CASRVSGTSNTGELFF.

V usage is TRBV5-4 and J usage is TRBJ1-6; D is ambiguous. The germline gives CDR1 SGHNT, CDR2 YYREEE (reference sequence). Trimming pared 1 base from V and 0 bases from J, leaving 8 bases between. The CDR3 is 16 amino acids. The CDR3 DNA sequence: TGTGCCAGCAGCTTGTTTGGCAGCTCCTATAATTCACCCCTCCACTTT. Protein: CASSLFGSSYNSPLHF.